This T cell receptor beta chain was sequenced in a study of spatial heterogeneity in lung cancer. Background on the study: The donors, 60 to 80 patients with untreated early-stage non-small cell lung cancer, provided the samples. Sequenced follow-up PBMC samples came a median of about 2 years after resection, where available. Beta-chain sequences were consistently detected more often than alpha-chain sequences.

TCRdb ran MiXCR on the 5' RACE reads and lists one entry per CDR3 protein. This sample has approximately 50,000 distinct CDR3 sequences; around 6.7% occur once, and the top ten carry approximately 35%. Time point meaning: blood at routine non-recurrence follow-up after resection. Sequencing of whole RNA from tumor, nontumor lung or frozen PBMC involved no sorting. Per germline, CDR1 WSHSY and CDR2 SAAADI. V was trimmed by 1 base and J by 1 base, leaving 10 bases between them. CDR3 length: 15 residues. The TCR originated in a female donor with early-stage non-small cell lung cancer. This specimen consisted of PBMCs, obtained at follow-up. The V and J genes are TRBV10-2 and TRBJ1-1; no clear D gene. The CDR3 DNA follows: TGCGCCAGCAGTGAGTTGGGCTCTTGGAACACTGAAGCTTTCTTT. The encoded protein is CASSELGSWNTEAFF.